These 23 T cell receptor beta chains were all obtained from the same sample, sequenced in a study of spatial heterogeneity in lung cancer. TCRdb redid the calling of the 5' RACE reads with MiXCR, one entry per CDR3 protein. The sample has some 120,000 distinct CDR3 sequences; about 12% are singletons. Time point described: blood at routine non-recurrence follow-up after resection. Tumor, nontumor lung or frozen PBMC supplied whole RNA, sequenced without sorting. The sample was PBMCs, taken at follow-up. These receptors came from a male donor with early-stage non-small cell lung cancer.

The rearrangement joins TRBV5-4 to TRBJ2-2, with D uncertain. V was cut by 2 bases and J by 1 base, with 6 bases left in between. Germline values: CDR1 SGHNT, CDR2 YYREEE (reference sequence). CDR3 length equals 14 residues. This CDR3 is CASSLRRNTGELFF. The CDR3 DNA is TGTGCCAGCAGCTTAAGACGGAACACCGGGGAGCTGTTTTTT.

This clonotype was observed a few times. The chain links TRBV5-5 to TRBJ2-1, with D possibly TRBD1 on 5 matching bases. V was pared by 0 bases and J by 2 bases, with 6 bases between. Germline CDR1 is SGHKS and CDR2 is YYEKEE (reference sequence). The CDR3 loop spans 14 amino acids. CDR3 nucleotides: TGTGCCAGCAGCTTGGCAGGGACCTACAATGAGCAGTTCTTC. It specifies CASSLAGTYNEQFF.

This clonotype was observed a few times. This sequence joins TRBV15 and TRBJ2-2, with a possible D match to TRBD1 (6 bases). Germline CDR1 and CDR2: LNHNV and YYDKDF (reference sequence). This CDR3 contains 14 residues. The V end was cut by 7 bases, the J end by 4 bases, with 13 bases between. This CDR3 is CATKQGQGTGELFF. The CDR3 DNA is TGTGCCACCAAGCAGGGGCAGGGCACCGGGGAGCTGTTTTTT.

CDR3 coding DNA: TGTGCCAGCAGTACCTCCCCCTACGAGCAGTACTTC. Amino acids: CASSTSPYEQYF. This chain uses TRBV6-2 or TRBV6-3 with TRBJ2-7; D gene uncertain. The V and J ends lost 5 bases and 2 bases respectively, with 7 bases between them. The CDR3 contains 12 residues. The V gene's germline CDR1 is MNHEY and CDR2 SVGEGT.

The V and J genes are TRBV6-2 or TRBV6-3 and TRBJ2-1; TRBD1 agrees at 10 bases. This CDR3 is built from 14 residues. Germline trimming cut 10 bases from V and 7 bases from J; bases unmatched to any gene: 10. Germline CDR1 is MNHEY and CDR2 is SVGEGT. The CDR3 loop is CATDDRGRLNEQFF. CDR3 in DNA: TGTGCCACCGATGACAGGGGGCGGCTAAATGAGCAGTTCTTC.

The CDR3 protein is CASSYNRRTEAFF. The CDR3 nucleotides are TGTGCCAGCAGTTACAACAGAAGAACTGAAGCTTTCTTT. The chain recombines TRBV6-2 or TRBV6-3 with TRBJ1-1; D remains unclear. Germline V lookup: CDR1 MNHEY, CDR2 SVGEGT. The CDR3 runs 13 residues. The V and J ends lost 2 bases and 5 bases respectively, with 9 bases between them.

This clonotype was observed many times. The genes are TRBV29-1 and TRBJ1-6; TRBD1 matches 10 bases. This CDR3 is 14 amino acids long. V dropped 4 bases and J dropped 8; count of bases not matched to a gene: 5. Germline V gene data show CDR1 as SQVTM and CDR2 as ANQGSEA. CDR3 DNA sequence: TGCAGCGTTGCGGCCGGGACAGGGGATTCACCCCTCCACTTT. Residues: CSVAAGTGDSPLHF.

V gene TRBV12-3 or TRBV12-4 combines with J gene TRBJ2-2, with D possibly being TRBD1 (5 bases). The CDR3 has 14 amino acids. Trimming cost V 5 bases and J 0 bases, with 7 bases left between them. In DNA form, the CDR3 reads TGTGCCAGCAGTGGGGCCTCGAACACCGGGGAGCTGTTTTTT. Encoded protein: CASSGASNTGELFF.

This clonotype was seen many times. The V gene is TRBV20-1, the J gene TRBJ1-1; unclear D gene. Germline V lookup: CDR1 DFQATT, CDR2 SNEGSKA (reference sequence). Between the trimmed V and J ends, which lost 0 bases and 0 bases, there was a span of 11 bases. This CDR3 is built from 15 residues. CDR3 in amino acids: CSARDSSIMNTEAFF. CDR3 sequence (DNA): TGCAGTGCTAGAGATAGTTCAATAATGAACACTGAAGCTTTCTTT.

Ten or more counts support this clonotype. The J gene is TRBJ1-5, the V gene TRBV28; D remains unclear. The CDR3 totals 13 residues. Trimming cost V 5 bases and J 1 base, with 6 bases left between them. CDR1 and CDR2 from the germline V gene are MDHEN and SYDVKM. The CDR3 DNA sequence: TGTGCCAGCAGTACCGTAAGCAATCAGCCCCAGCATTTT. Its translation is CASSTVSNQPQHF.

This clonotype was found a few times. The chain combines TRBV28 with TRBJ2-6, with 8 bases fitting TRBD1. CDR1 is MDHEN, CDR2 SYDVKM, per germline. This CDR3 region has 16 residues. With V trimmed by 4 bases and J by 3 bases, 5 bases remained unmatched. CDR3 residues: CASSSDRALGANVLTF. CDR3 sequence (DNA): TGTGCCAGCAGTTCGGACAGGGCTCTTGGGGCCAACGTCCTGACTTTC.

This chain connects TRBV9 to TRBJ2-1; D is undetermined. Germline V gene lookup returns CDR1 SGDLS and CDR2 YYNGEE. The CDR3 has 13 residues. V was shortened by 0 bases and J by 5 bases, with 6 bases between the two germline ends. The CDR3 reads CASSVGPNNEQFF. As DNA, the CDR3 is TGTGCCAGCAGCGTAGGACCAAACAATGAGCAGTTCTTC.

This clonotype turned up a few times. This chain links TRBV29-1 with TRBJ1-1; D call uncertain. V lost 2 bases and J lost 2, with 3 bases in between. The CDR3 has 11 amino acids. The germline CDR1 and CDR2 sequences are SQVTM and ANQGSEA. CDR3 in DNA: TGCAGCGTTGAACTCAACACTGAAGCTTTCTTT. It encodes CSVELNTEAFF.

The sample holds a few counts of this clonotype. Sequence at one end of the junction differs from germline and may be a read error. The chain joins TRBV10-3 to TRBJ2-3; D assignment may be TRBD1 or TRBD2 (5 bases each). CDR1 and CDR2 (germline): ENHRY, SYGVKD. There are 14 residues in the CDR3. For the CDR3, the DNA is TGTGCCATCAGTGAAATCGCGTCGCAGGGTGAGGGCCGGTTT. Protein sequence: CAISEIASQGEGRF.

This clonotype has a handful of counts. The chain combines TRBV27 with TRBJ1-2; D remains ambiguous. V shed 4 bases and J shed 7 bases, with 13 bases lying between them. The CDR3 is made up of 13 amino acids. Germline V gives CDR1 MNHEY, CDR2 SMNVEV (reference sequence). DNA for the CDR3: TGTGCCAGCAGTTATCCAACCGGACGTGGCTACACCTTC. Protein product: CASSYPTGRGYTF.

The CDR3 loop is CASSLSKQGVFAQYF. The CDR3 DNA sequence: TGTGCCAGCAGTTTATCGAAACAGGGAGTGTTCGCCCAGTACTTC. This chain joins TRBV27 and TRBJ2-5; TRBD1 is a possible D gene (6 bases). This CDR3 is 15 amino acids long. In germline, CDR1 is MNHEY, CDR2 SMNVEV (reference sequence). Trimming pared 0 bases from V and 9 bases from J, leaving 17 bases between.

The table lists this clonotype with a few counts. The chain recombines TRBV12-3 or TRBV12-4 with TRBJ1-1; D not resolved. V shed 6 bases and J shed 1 base, with 9 bases lying between them. This CDR3 comprises 13 residues. Here the CDR3 DNA reads TGTGCCAGCAGCCCCAGGCGGAACACTGAAGCTTTCTTT. Translated: CASSPRRNTEAFF.

This chain links TRBV27 with TRBJ2-7; the D is unclear. Germline CDR1 reads MNHEY; CDR2 reads SMNVEV (reference sequence). Trimming took 1 base from V and 5 from J, leaving 9 bases between them. The CDR3 extends over 13 amino acids. Written as DNA, the CDR3 is TGTGCCAGCAGTTTATGGGGATCAGACGAGCAGTACTTC. Translation: CASSLWGSDEQYF.

The sample holds a few counts of this clonotype. The chain is built from TRBV19 and TRBJ1-4, with 8 nucleotides matching TRBD1. V was pared by 10 bases and J by 10 bases, with 14 bases of the junction left unmatched. This CDR3 comprises 14 residues. The germline gives CDR1 LNHDA, CDR2 SQIVND (reference sequence). The CDR3 nucleotides read TGTGCCACCCTTGCCCGGGACAGGTCGAGAAAACTGTTTTTT. Amino acids: CATLARDRSRKLFF.

This clonotype was seen more than once but under ten times. The chain has TRBV19 and TRBJ2-6; no clear D gene. CDR1 and CDR2 from the germline V gene are LNHDA and SQIVND (reference sequence). V was cut by 5 bases and J by 0 bases, with 8 bases left in between. CDR3 length equals 15 residues. CDR3 DNA sequence: TGTGCCAGTAGTCGGACCTTCTCTGGGGCCAACGTCCTGACTTTC. Its protein is CASSRTFSGANVLTF.

The rearrangement uses TRBV10-2 and TRBJ1-1; 9 nucleotides agree with TRBD1. Trimming took 8 bases from V and 1 from J; bases not matched to a gene: 8. Per the germline V gene, CDR1 is WSHSY and CDR2 is SAAADI. The CDR3 totals 15 residues. CDR3 loop: CASQVRQGENTEAFF. The CDR3 nucleotides are TGCGCCAGCCAAGTCAGACAGGGGGAGAACACTGAAGCTTTCTTT.

There are a few counts of this clonotype. The CDR3 loop is CASSPGQRETNIQYF. The CDR3 nucleotides are TGCGCCAGCAGCCCTGGCCAGAGAGAGACAAACATTCAGTACTTC. This rearrangement joins TRBV5-1 to TRBJ2-4; D call uncertain. The length of the CDR3 is 15 residues. The germline V gene encodes CDR1 SGHRS and CDR2 YFSETQ. The V and J ends lost 4 bases and 6 bases respectively, with 17 bases between them.

Remarks on this clonotype: This may arise from a read error, as a much more abundant clone is one base away. Since no conserved phenylalanine or tryptophan closes the CDR3, a read error is the likely cause. The chain links TRBV28 to TRBJ2-3, with 7 bases lining up with TRBD1. The ends lost 5 bases at V and 2 bases at J; junction bases unmatched: 7. The CDR3 contains 15 residues. CDR1 is MDHEN, CDR2 SYDVKM, per germline. The CDR3 nucleotides are TGTGCCAGCAGTACGACAGGGTCAACCACAGATACGCAGTATTCT. Encoded protein: CASSTTGSTTDTQYS.